This T cell receptor (beta chain) is from a study of T cell responses to AZD1222 COVID-19 vaccine. Data came from immunoSEQ multiplex PCR; TCRdb stores just in-frame clones and leaves some out. This sample has more than 140,000 clones; about 91% occur once, and the top ten carry approximately 2.1%. V trimming: 2 bases; J trimming: 13 bases; junction bases outside the gene matches: 4. Germline CDR1 reads MNHEY; CDR2 reads SMNVEV (reference sequence). The CDR3 has 12 amino acids. V gene TRBV27 combines with J gene TRBJ2-1; 8 bases agree with TRBD1. The clonotype comes from an adult in good health. The material sequenced was peripheral blood, taken on day 0 of AZD1222 vaccination. The CDR3 DNA follows: TGTGCCAGCAGTTTACCCGGGACAGGCCAGTTCTTC. It encodes CASSLPGTGQFF.